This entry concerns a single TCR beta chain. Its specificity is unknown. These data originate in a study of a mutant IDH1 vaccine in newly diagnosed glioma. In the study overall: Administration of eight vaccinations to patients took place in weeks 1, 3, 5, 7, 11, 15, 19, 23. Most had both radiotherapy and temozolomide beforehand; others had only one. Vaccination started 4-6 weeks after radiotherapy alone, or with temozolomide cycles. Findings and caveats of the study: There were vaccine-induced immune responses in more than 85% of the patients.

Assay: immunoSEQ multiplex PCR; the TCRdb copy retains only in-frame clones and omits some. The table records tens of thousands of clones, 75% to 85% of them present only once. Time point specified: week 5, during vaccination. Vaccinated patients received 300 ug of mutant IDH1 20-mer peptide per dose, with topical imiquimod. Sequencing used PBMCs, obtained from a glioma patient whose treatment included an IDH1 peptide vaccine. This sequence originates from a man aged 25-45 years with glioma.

The CDR3 DNA reads as TGTGCCATCAGTGTACAAGAGAACAATGAGCAGTTCTTC. Protein: CAISVQENNEQFF. The rearrangement links TRBV10-3 to TRBJ2-1; D is unclear. The CDR3 totals 13 residues. From germline, CDR1 is ENHRY and CDR2 SYGVKD. With 4 bases removed from V and 5 bases from J, the gap between germline ends came to 9 bases.